The present T cell receptor beta chain was sequenced within a study of shared clonotypes between healthy human individuals. General observations from the study: Donors were few, which limited the genetic and exposure-history diversity represented. Around 5% was the fraction of naive CD4 clonotypes found shared across several donors. Among the subsets, naive ones generally showed larger estimated richness than memory ones.

Germline values: CDR1 SNHLY, CDR2 FYNNEI. The CDR3 is 14 residues long. Trimming left V 4 bases short and J 6 bases short, with 13 bases between. This clone has a handful of counts. Its antigen is currently unknown. Some clones are missing from TCRdb's copy, which holds only in-frame ones; the method was immunoSEQ multiplex PCR. The sample yields some 630,000 clones, roughly 78% seen once. Material for sequencing was memory CD4+ T cells sorted from blood. Documented subset: CD45RA-negative fraction. The rearrangement links TRBV2 to TRBJ1-5; D remains ambiguous. The clonotype originates from a woman younger than 45 in good health. In nucleotides, the CDR3 is TGTGCCAGCAGTGTGAAAGGCAGAACTCAGCCCCAGCATTTT. This gives the protein CASSVKGRTQPQHF.